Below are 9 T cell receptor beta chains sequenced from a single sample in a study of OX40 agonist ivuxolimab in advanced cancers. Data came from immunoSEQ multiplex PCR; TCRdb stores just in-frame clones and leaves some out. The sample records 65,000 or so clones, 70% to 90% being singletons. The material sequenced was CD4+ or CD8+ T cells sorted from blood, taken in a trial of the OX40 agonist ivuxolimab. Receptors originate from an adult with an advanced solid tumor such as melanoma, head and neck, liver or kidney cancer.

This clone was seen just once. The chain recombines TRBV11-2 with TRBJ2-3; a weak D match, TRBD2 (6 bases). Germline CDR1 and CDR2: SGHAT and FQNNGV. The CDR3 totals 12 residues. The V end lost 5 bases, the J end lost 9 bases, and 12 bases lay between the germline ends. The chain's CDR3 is CASSATSFTQYF. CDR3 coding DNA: TGTGCCAGCAGCGCGACTAGTTTCACGCAGTATTTT.

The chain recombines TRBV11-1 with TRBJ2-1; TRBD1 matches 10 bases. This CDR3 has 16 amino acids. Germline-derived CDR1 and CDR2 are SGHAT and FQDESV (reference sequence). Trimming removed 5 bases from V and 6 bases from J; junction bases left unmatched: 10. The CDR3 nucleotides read TGTGCCAGCAGCCCATCGGCGGGACAGGGGATCAATGAGCAGTTCTTC. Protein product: CASSPSAGQGINEQFF.

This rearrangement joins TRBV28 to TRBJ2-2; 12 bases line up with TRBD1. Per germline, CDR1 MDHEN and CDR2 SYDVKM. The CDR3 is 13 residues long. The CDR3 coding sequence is TGTGTTAGCGGGACAGGGGGCATCGGGGAGCTGTTTTTT. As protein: CVSGTGGIGELFF.

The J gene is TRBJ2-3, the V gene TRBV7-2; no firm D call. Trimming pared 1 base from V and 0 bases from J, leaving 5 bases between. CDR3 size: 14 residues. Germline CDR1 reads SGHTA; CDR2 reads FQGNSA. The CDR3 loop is CASSLVSSTDTQYF. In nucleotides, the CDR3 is TGTGCCAGCAGCTTAGTGTCTAGCACAGATACGCAGTATTTT.

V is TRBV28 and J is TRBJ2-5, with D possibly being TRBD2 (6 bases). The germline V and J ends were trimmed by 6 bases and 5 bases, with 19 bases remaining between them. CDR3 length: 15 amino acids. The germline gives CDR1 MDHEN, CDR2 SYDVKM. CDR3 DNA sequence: TGTGCCAGCAGGCTATTGGGAGGCCCGGGGGAGACCCAGTACTTC. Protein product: CASRLLGGPGETQYF.

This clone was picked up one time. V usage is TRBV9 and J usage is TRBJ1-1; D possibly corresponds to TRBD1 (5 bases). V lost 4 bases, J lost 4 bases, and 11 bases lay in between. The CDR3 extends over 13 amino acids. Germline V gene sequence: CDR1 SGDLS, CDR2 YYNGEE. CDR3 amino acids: CASSQGGATEAFF. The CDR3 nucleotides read TGTGCCAGCAGCCAAGGCGGGGCCACTGAAGCTTTCTTT.

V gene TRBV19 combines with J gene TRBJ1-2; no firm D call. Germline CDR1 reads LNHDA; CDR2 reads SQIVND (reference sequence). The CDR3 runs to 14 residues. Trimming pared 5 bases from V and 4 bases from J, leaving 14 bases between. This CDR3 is CASSPDPRSYGYTF. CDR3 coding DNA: TGTGCCAGTAGTCCGGACCCGAGGAGCTATGGCTACACCTTC.

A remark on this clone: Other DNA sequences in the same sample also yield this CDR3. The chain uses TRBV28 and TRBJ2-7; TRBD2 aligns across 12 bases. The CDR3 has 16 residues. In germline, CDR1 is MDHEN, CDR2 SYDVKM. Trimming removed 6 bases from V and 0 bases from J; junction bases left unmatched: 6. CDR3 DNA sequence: TGTGCCAGCAGGGGAGGGACTAGCGGGCTCTCCTACGAGCAGTACTTC. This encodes CASRGGTSGLSYEQYF.

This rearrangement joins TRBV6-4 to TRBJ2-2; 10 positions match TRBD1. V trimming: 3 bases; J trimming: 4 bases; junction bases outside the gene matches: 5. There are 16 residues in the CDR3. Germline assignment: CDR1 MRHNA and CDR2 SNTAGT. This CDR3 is CASSEKGQGLTGELFF. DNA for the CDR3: TGTGCCAGCAGTGAAAAGGGACAGGGGCTCACCGGGGAGCTGTTTTTT.